This TCR beta chain originates from a study of blood T cells in healthy people across ages. The V gene lost 3 bases and the J gene lost 1 base, with 6 bases spanning the gap. There are 14 residues in the CDR3. The germline V gene encodes CDR1 ENHRY and CDR2 SYGVKD. This clonotype was detected a few times. Through a sample-barcoded 5' primer and a J-beta primer mix, a second PCR was run for roughly 7 to 12 cycles. The authors tagged each cDNA molecule using a template-switch adaptor with 12 random nucleotides. TCRdb itself ran the 5' RACE reads through MiXCR, one entry per CDR3 protein. This table has hundreds of thousands of distinct CDR3 sequences, 52% appearing once.

This receptor was identified in a man in his 60s in good health. Sample: blood. V gene TRBV10-3 combines with J gene TRBJ1-4; the D gene is possibly TRBD1 (6 bases). The CDR3 DNA is TGTGCCATCAGTGAAGGGGGAACTAATGAAAAACTGTTTTTT. Protein: CAISEGGTNEKLFF.